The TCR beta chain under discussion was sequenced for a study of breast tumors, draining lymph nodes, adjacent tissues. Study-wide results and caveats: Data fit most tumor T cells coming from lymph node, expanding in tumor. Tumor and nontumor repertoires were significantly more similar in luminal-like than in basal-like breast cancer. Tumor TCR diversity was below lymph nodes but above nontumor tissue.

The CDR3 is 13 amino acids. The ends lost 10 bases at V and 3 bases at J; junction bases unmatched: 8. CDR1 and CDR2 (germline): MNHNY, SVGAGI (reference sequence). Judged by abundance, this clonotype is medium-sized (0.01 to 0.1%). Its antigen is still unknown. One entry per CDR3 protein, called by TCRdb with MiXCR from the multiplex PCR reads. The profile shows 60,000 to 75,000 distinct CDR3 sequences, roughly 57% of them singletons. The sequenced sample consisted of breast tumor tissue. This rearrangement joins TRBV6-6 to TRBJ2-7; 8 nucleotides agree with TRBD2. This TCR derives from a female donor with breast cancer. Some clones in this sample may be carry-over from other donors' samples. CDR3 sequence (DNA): TGTGCCACCAGAGCGGGAGAGCGCTACGAGCAGTACTTC. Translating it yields CATRAGERYEQYF.